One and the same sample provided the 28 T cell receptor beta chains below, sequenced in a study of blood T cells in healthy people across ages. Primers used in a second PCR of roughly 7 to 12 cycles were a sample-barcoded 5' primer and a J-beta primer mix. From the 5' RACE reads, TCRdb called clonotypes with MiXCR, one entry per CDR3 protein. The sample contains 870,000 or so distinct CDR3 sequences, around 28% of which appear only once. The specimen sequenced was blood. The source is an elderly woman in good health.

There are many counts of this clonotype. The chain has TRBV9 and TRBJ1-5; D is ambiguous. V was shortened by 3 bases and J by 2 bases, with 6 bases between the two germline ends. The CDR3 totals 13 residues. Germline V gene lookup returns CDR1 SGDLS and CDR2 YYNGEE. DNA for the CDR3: TGTGCCAGCAGCGCCGGGGGCAATCAGCCCCAGCATTTT. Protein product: CASSAGGNQPQHF. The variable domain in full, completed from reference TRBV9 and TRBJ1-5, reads DSGVTQTPKHLITATGQRVTLRCSPRSGDLSVYWYQQSLDQGLQFLIQYYNGEERAKGNILERFSAQQFPDLHSELNLSSLELGDSALYFCASSAGGNQPQHFGDGTRLSIL.

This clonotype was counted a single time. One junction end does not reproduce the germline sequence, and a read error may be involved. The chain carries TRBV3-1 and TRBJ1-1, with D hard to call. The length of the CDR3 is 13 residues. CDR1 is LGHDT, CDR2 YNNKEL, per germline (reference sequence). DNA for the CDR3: TGTGCCAGCAGCCTAGAAGAGAACGCTGAAGCTTTCTTT. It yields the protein CASSLEENAEAFF.

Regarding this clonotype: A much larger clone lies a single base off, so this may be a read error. CDR3 residues: CRARQGDQPQHF. In DNA form, the CDR3 reads TGCAGGGCGCGACAGGGGGATCAGCCCCAGCATTTT. The J gene is TRBJ1-5, the V gene TRBV20-1, with TRBD1 identical over 9 bases. CDR1 DFQATT and CDR2 SNEGSKA come from the germline V gene (reference sequence). CDR3 size: 12 residues.

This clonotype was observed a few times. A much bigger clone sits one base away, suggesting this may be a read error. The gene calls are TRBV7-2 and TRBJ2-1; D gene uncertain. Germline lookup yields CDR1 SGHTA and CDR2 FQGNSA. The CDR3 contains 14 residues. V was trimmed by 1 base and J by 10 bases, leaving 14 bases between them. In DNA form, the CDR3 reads TGTGCCAGCAGCTTAGGACCCTTTTCCTACGAGCAGTTCTTC. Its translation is CASSLGPFSYEQFF. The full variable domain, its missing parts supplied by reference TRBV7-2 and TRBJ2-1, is GAGVSQSPSNKVTEKGKDVELRCDPISGHTALYWYRQSLGQGLEFLIYFQGNSAPDKSGLPSDRFSAERTGGSVSTLTIQRTQQEDSAVYLCASSLGPFSYEQFFGPGTRLTVL.

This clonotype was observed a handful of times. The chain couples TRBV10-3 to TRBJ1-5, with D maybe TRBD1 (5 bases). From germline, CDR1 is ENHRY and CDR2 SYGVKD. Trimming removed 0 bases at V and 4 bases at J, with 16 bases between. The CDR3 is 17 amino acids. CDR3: CAISESSGVNENQPQHF. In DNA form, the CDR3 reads TGTGCCATCAGTGAGTCGTCGGGGGTCAACGAAAATCAGCCCCAGCATTTT.

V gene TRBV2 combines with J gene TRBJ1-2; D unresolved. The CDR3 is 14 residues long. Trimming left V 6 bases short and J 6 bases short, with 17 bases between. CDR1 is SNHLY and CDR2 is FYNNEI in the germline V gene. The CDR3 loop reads CASSETTVWDGYTF. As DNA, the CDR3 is TGTGCCAGCAGCGAAACGACGGTCTGGGATGGCTACACCTTC. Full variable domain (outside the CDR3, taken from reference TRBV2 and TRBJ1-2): EPEVTQTPSHQVTQMGQEVILRCVPISNHLYFYWYRQILGQKVEFLVSFYNNEISEKSEIFDDQFSVERPDGSNFTLKIRSTKLEDSAMYFCASSETTVWDGYTFGSGTRLTVV.

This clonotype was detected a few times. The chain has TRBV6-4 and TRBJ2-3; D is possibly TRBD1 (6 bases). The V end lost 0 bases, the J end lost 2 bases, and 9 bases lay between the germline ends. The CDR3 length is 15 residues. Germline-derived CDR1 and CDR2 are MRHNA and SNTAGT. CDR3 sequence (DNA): TGTGCCAGCAGTGACTCGGGGGCACCCACAGATACGCAGTATTTT. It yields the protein CASSDSGAPTDTQYF.

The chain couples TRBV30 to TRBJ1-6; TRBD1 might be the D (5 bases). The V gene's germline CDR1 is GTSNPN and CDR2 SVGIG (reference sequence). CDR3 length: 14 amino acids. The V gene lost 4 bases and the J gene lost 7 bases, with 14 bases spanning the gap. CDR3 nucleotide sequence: TGTGCCTGGAATATGGGGAGGGGAAATTCACCCCTCCACTTT. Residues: CAWNMGRGNSPLHF. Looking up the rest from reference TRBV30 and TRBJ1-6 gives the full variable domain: SQTIHQWPATLVQPVGSPLSLECTVEGTSNPNLYWYRQAAGRGLQLLFYSVGIGQISSEVPQNLSASRPQDRQFILSSKKLLLSDSGFYLCAWNMGRGNSPLHFGNGTRLTVT.

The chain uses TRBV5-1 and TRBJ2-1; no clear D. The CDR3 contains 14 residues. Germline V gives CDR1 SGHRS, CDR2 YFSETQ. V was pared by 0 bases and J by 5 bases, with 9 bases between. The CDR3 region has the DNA TGCGCCAGCAGCTTGGTCCCGCAGAACAATGAGCAGTTCTTC. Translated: CASSLVPQNNEQFF.

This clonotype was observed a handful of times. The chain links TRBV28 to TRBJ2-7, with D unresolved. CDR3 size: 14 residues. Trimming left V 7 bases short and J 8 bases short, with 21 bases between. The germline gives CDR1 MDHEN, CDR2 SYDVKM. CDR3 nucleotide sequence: TGTGCCAGCACCTCTCGGACGGGCCCCAACAAGCAGTACTTC. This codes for CASTSRTGPNKQYF. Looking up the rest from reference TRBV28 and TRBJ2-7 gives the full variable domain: DVKVTQSSRYLVKRTGEKVFLECVQDMDHENMFWYRQDPGLGLRLIYFSYDVKMKEKGDIPEGYSVSREKKERFSLILESASTNQTSMYLCASTSRTGPNKQYFGPGTRLTVT.

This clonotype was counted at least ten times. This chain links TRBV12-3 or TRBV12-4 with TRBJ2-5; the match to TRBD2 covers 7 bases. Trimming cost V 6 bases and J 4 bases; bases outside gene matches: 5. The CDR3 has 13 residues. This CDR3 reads CASRRGWGETQYF. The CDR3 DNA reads TGTGCCAGCAGGCGGGGGTGGGGAGAGACCCAGTACTTC.

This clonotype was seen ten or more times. CDR3: CASSYSKVFSVSTDTQYF. CDR3 bases: TGTGCCAGCAGTTACTCGAAGGTCTTTAGTGTAAGCACAGATACGCAGTATTTT. The chain combines TRBV6-5 with TRBJ2-3; no reliable D call. V was pared by 0 bases and J by 0 bases, with 16 bases between. The CDR3 spans 18 residues. Germline CDR1 is MNHEY and CDR2 is SVGAGI.

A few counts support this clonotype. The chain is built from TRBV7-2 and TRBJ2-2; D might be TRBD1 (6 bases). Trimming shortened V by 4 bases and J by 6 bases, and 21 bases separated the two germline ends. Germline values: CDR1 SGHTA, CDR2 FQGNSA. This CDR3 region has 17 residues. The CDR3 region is CASSSYPTGSRAGELFF. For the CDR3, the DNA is TGTGCCAGCAGCTCCTACCCGACAGGTTCTAGGGCCGGGGAGCTGTTTTTT.

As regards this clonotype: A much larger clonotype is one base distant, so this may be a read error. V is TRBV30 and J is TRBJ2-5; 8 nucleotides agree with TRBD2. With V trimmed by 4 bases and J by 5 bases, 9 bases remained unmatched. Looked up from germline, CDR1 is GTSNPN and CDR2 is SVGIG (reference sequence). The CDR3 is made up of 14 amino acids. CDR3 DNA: TGTGCCTGGAATGGAGCGGGGGCGCGGGAGACCCAGTACTTC. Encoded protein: CAWNGAGARETQYF.

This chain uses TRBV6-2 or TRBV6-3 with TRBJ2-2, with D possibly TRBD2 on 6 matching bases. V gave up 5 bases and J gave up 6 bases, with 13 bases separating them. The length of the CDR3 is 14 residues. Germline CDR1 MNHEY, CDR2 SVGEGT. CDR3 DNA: TGTGCCAGCAGTGAGGGACTCCTCTCCGGGGAGCTGTTTTTT. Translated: CASSEGLLSGELFF.

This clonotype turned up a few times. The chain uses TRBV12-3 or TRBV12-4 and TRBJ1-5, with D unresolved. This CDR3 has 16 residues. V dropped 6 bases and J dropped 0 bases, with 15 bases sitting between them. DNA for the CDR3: TGTGCCAGCAGATTTTCACACGATCCTAGCAATCAGCCCCAGCATTTT. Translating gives CASRFSHDPSNQPQHF.

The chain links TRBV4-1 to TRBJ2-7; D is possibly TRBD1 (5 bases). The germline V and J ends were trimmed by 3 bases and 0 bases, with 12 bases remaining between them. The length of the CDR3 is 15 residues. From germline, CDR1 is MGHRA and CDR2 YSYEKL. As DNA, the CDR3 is TGCGCCAGCAGCCAGCAACAGGCAGTCTCCTACGAGCAGTACTTC. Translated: CASSQQQAVSYEQYF.

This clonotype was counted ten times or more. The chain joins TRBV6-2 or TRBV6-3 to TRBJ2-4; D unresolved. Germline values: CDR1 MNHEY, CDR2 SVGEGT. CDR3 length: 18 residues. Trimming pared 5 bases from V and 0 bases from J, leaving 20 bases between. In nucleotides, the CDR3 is TGTGCCAGCAGTCCCTGGGATTCGACTCCACTAGCCAAAAACATTCAGTACTTC. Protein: CASSPWDSTPLAKNIQYF.

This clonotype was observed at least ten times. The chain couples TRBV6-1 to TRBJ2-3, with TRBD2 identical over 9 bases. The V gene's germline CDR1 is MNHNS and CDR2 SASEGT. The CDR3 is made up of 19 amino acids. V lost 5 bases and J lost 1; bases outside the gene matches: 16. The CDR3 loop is CASSPISGGQRRGTDTQYF. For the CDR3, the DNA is TGTGCCAGCAGTCCTATTAGCGGGGGCCAACGGCGCGGCACAGATACGCAGTATTTT.

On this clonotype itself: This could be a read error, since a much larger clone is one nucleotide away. The CDR3 sequence: CSVVGGAFSGQEMNTQYF. DNA for the CDR3: TGCAGCGTTGTGGGGGGGGCTTTTTCCGGACAGGAAATGAATACGCAGTATTTT. The chain couples TRBV29-1 to TRBJ2-3; D may be TRBD1 or TRBD2 (7 bases each). The CDR3 has 18 amino acids. The germline V gene has CDR1 SQVTM and CDR2 ANQGSEA. Trimming removed 4 bases at V and 7 bases at J, with 30 bases between.

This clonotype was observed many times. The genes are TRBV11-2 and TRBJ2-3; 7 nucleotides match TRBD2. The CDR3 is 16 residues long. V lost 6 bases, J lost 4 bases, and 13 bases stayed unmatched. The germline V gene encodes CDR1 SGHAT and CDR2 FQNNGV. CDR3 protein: CASRMGGGRSPDTQYF. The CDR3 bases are TGTGCCAGCAGGATGGGGGGGGGACGATCCCCAGATACGCAGTATTTT. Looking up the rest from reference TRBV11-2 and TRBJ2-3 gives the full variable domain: EAGVAQSPRYKIIEKRQSVAFWCNPISGHATLYWYQQILGQGPKLLIQFQNNGVVDDSQLPKDRFSAERLKGVDSTLKIQPAKLEDSAVYLCASRMGGGRSPDTQYFGPGTRLTVL.

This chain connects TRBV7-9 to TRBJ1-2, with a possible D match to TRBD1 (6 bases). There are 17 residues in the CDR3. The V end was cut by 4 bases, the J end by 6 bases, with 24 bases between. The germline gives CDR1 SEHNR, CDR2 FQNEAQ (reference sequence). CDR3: CASSYPGGPNLKDGYTF. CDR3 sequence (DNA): TGTGCCAGCAGCTATCCCGGGGGGCCCAACCTCAAGGATGGCTACACCTTC. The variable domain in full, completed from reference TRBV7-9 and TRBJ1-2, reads DTGVSQNPRHKITKRGQNVTFRCDPISEHNRLYWYRQTLGQGPEFLTYFQNEAQLEKSRLLSDRFSAERPKGSFSTLEIQRTEQGDSAMYLCASSYPGGPNLKDGYTFGSGTRLTVV.

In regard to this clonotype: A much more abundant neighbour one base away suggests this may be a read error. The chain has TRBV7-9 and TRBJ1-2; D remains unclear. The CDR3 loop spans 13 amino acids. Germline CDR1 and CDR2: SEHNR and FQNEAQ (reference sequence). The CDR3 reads CSSSFLSSYGYTF. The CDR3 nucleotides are TGTTCCAGCAGCTTCCTCTCATCCTATGGCTACACCTTC. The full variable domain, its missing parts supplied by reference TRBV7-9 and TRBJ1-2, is DTGVSQNPRHKITKRGQNVTFRCDPISEHNRLYWYRQTLGQGPEFLTYFQNEAQLEKSRLLSDRFSAERPKGSFSTLEIQRTEQGDSAMYLCSSSFLSSYGYTFGSGTRLTVV.

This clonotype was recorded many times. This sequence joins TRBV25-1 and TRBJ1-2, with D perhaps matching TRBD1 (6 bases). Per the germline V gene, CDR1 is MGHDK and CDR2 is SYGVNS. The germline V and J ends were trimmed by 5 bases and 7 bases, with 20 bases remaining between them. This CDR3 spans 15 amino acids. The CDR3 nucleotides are TGTGCCAGCAGTTTATCGGGACAAGGAGCTGGTGGCTACACCTTC. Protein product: CASSLSGQGAGGYTF.

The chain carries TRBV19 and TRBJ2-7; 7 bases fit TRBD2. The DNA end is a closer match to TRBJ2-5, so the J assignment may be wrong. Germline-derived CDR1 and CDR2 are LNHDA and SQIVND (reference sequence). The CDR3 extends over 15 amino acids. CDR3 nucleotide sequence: TGTGCCAGTAGTGGCGCTTCGGCCGGGAGGGAGACCCAGTACTTC. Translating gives CASSGASAGRETQYF.

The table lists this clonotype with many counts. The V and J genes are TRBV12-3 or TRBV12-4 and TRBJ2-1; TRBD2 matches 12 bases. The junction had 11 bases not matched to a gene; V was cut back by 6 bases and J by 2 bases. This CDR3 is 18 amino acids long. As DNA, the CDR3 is TGTGCCAGCAGCACACTAGCGGGGGGCCTTCTCACCTACAATGAGCAGTTCTTC. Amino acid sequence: CASSTLAGGLLTYNEQFF.

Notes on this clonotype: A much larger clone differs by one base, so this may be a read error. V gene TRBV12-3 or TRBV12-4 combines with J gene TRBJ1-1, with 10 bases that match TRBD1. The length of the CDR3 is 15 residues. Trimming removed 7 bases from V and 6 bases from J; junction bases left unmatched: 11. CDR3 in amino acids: CASNPGQGRASEAFF. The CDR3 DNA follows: TGTGCCAGCAATCCGGGACAGGGGCGTGCCTCTGAAGCTTTCTTT.

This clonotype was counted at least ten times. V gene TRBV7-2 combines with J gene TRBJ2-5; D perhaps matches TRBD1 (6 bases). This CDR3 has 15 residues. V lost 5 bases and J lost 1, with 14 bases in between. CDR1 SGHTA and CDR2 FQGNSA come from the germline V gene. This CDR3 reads CASSLDSKPQETQYF. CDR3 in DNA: TGTGCCAGCAGCCTGGACAGTAAGCCCCAAGAGACCCAGTACTTC.